The T cell receptor (beta chain) under discussion was sequenced for a study of shared clonotypes between healthy human individuals. Splitting the CD4+ cells yielded a CD45RA+ naive subset and a CD45RA-negative memory subset. Germline CDR1 reads MDHEN; CDR2 reads SYDVKM. The CDR3 has 12 amino acids. V lost 6 bases and J lost 10, with 13 bases in between. Every subset had its genomic DNA shared out evenly among several immunoSEQ plates. The method was immunoSEQ multiplex PCR; TCRdb's version includes in-frame clones alone and lacks a portion of them. The sample contains approximately 2,000,000 clones, 85% to 95% of which appear only once. This clone has only one observation.

The origin of this receptor is a man between 18 and 29 years old in good health. Some clones in this sample may be carry-over from other donors' samples. The chain carries TRBV28 and TRBJ2-1; D might be TRBD1 (6 bases). Material: naive CD4+ T cells from PBMCs. Subset defined: CD45RA+ positively selected. CDR3 protein: CASSYRAGEQFF. The CDR3 nucleotides read TGTGCCAGCAGCTACAGGGCGGGCGAGCAGTTCTTC.